This TCR beta chain was recovered during a study of control samples from healthy donors and cancer patients (dated by TCRdb to about 2020). V is reduced by 1 base and J by 4 bases, leaving a spacing of 4 bases between them. Its CDR3 holds 13 amino acids, cysteine through phenylalanine. Only CDR3 DNA remains: 39 bases, in frame from the first base. CDR1 and CDR2 (MNHEY, SMNVEV) derive from the germline V gene (reference sequence). Libraries came from the immunoSEQ multiplex PCR assay. TCRdb mirrors the immuneACCESS table, restricted to in-frame sequences. Some clones are absent from its copies; in checked studies, under half trace to an unresolved V gene, and the reason for the others is unknown. This sample gives 25,000 to 35,000 clones in total; more than 75% of them show up just once. More than 1.5% of the sample is held by the ten biggest clonotypes. This clone was detected only a few times. Its antigen has not been determined. Within one base of it there is no much larger clone, and no base qualities were kept.

Sequenced material: PBMCs. The V and J segments used are TRBV27 and TRBJ2-2; the D segment cannot be called with confidence. The sequence was collected from a middle-aged woman with lung cancer. The CDR3 protein is CASSLWSTGELFF. The sequenced DNA is TGTGCCAGCAGTTTATGGAGCACCGGGGAGCTGTTTTTT.